The source of this TCR beta chain is a study of T cells in Graves' hyperthyroidism and ophthalmopathy. About this clonotype: The target antigen is unknown.

Authors of the study amplified TCR beta CDR3 regions from RNA transcripts. The primer set for the first-round RT-PCR of the TCR CDR3 was HTBI. TCRdb analysed the multiplex PCR reads with MiXCR anew, one entry per CDR3 protein. This table has about 250,000 distinct CDR3 sequences, roughly 22% appearing once. Per the germline V gene, CDR1 is SGHAT and CDR2 is FQDESV (reference sequence). The length of the CDR3 is 18 residues. V lost 0 bases, J lost 0 bases, and 8 bases stayed unmatched. Study-wide findings and caveats: Researchers report that a 13 V-J model separated ophthalmopathy from stable hyperthyroidism. The model identified upcoming ophthalmopathy a median approximately 6.5 months ahead of onset.

Subjects with ophthalmopathy showed a Clinical Activity Score no lower than 3, a NOSPECS grade no lower than 4, and a duration shorter than 3 months. A patient was excluded if there was uncontrolled infection, other autoimmune disease, pregnancy or lactation. This sequence joins TRBV11-1 and TRBJ2-7; 10 bases map to TRBD1. The source material was blood. The TCR originated in a woman aged 40 to 55 with Graves' ophthalmopathy. The CDR3 loop reads CASSLAATGGISSYEQYF. CDR3 coding DNA: TGTGCCAGCAGCTTAGCGGCGACAGGGGGCATTAGCTCCTACGAGCAGTACTTC.